This T cell receptor beta chain was profiled in a study of long-term antiretroviral therapy in people with HIV. Study conclusions and caveats: There were no data on ART adherence, viral resistance or therapy changes, a gap that limits inferences about post-ART repertoire changes.

Concerning this clone itself: Its antigen is unidentified.

There are 13 residues in the CDR3. Germline CDR1 reads SNHLY; CDR2 reads FYNNEI. The V and J ends lost 0 bases and 6 bases respectively, with 6 bases between them. An immunoSEQ assay, version v3.0, was performed at survey level. Produced via immunoSEQ multiplex PCR; TCRdb's table is partial and in-frame only. Altogether tens of thousands of clones are present, 85% being singletons, with the ten largest covering about 10%. The source was unsorted PBMCs, collected 4.8 years after starting antiretroviral therapy. The receptor's source is a man aged 35-49 years with HIV. The genes are TRBV2 and TRBJ2-1; D may be TRBD1 (5 bases). Here the CDR3 DNA reads TGTGCCAGCAGTGAAGCCAGGGCCAATGAGCAGTTCTTC. Its translation is CASSEARANEQFF.